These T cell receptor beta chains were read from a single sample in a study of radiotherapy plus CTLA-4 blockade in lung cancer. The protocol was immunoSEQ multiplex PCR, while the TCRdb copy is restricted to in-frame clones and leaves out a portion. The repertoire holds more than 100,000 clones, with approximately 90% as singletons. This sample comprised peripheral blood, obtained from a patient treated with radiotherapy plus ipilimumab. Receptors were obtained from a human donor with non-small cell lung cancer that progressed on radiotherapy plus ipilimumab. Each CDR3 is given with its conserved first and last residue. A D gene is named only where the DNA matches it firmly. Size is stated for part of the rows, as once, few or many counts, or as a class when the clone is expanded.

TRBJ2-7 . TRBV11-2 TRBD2 CASSSGTSGYEQYF TGTGCCAGCAGCTCCGGGACTAGCGGCTACGAGCAGTACTTC
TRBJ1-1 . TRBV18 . CASSSQENTEAFF TGTGCCAGCTCATCACAGGAGAACACTGAAGCTTTCTTT
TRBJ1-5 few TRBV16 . CASSHWRGAQNQPQHF TGTGCCAGCAGCCATTGGAGGGGCGCCCAGAATCAGCCCCAGCATTTT
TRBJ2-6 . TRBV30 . CAWSAEITGANVLTF TGTGCCTGGAGCGCAGAGATAACTGGGGCCAACGTCCTGACTTTC
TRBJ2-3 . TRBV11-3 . CASSPPRGGTDTQYF TGTGCCAGCAGCCCCCCCAGGGGCGGCACAGATACGCAGTATTTT
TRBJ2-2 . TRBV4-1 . CASSPYSSAGRTGELFF TGCGCCAGCAGCCCCTATTCGTCTGCGGGTCGGACCGGGGAGCTGTTTTTT
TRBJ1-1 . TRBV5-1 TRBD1 CASSLGPGQGARDTEAFF TGCGCCAGCAGCTTAGGGCCGGGACAGGGGGCGAGGGACACTGAAGCTTTCTTT
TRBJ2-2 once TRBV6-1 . CASSEDGINTGELFF TGTGCCAGCAGTGAGGACGGGATTAACACCGGGGAGCTGTTTTTT
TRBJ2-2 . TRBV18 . CASSPESRGANTGELFF TGTGCCAGCTCACCTGAGAGCAGGGGGGCGAACACCGGGGAGCTGTTTTTT
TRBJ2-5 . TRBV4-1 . CASSQRGETRETQYF TGCGCCAGCAGCCAGAGGGGCGAGACTAGAGAGACCCAGTACTTC
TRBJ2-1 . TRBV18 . CASSPTPSSYNEQFF TGTGCCAGCTCACCGACGCCGAGCTCCTACAATGAGCAGTTCTTC
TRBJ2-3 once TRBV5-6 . CASSFGGASTDTQYF TGTGCCAGCAGCTTTGGGGGGGCTAGCACAGATACGCAGTATTTT
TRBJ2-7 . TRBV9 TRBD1 CASSAGRQGTYEQYF TGTGCCAGCAGCGCCGGGCGACAGGGTACCTACGAGCAGTACTTC
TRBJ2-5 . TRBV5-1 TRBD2 CASSLQRTSGSRLVYF TGCGCCAGCAGCTTGCAACGGACTAGCGGGAGCCGCCTGGTATACTTC
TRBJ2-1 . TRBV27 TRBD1 CASSLSRTGVNEQFF TGTGCCAGCAGTTTATCCCGGACAGGTGTGAATGAGCAGTTCTTC
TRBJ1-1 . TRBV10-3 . CAISEQGGGGNTEAFF TGTGCCATCAGCGAACAAGGTGGCGGAGGGAACACTGAAGCTTTCTTT